The 9 T cell receptor beta chains below were found in one sample sequenced in a study of blood T cell repertoires in COVID-19 (dated by TCRdb to 2020 to 2022). The library was built by means of the immunoSEQ multiplex PCR assay. TCRdb stores this immuneACCESS table with in-frame sequences only. Part of the clones is absent; in the studies checked, under half of the shortfall reflects unresolved V genes, and no reason is known for the rest. This sample comprises about 28,000 clones, roughly 78% of them detected only once. The ten largest clonotypes hold over 20% of the sample. The sample taken for sequencing was peripheral blood. These TCRs come from a boy younger than 10 with active or convalescent COVID-19.

This rearrangement joins TRBV21-1 to TRBJ2-5; the D segment call TRBD1 is taken from the table without a DNA check. TRBV21-1 constitutes a pseudogene. The CDR3 sequence is 14 residues long. CDR3 amino acids: CASNTDRFWETQYF. Here the CDR3 DNA reads TGTGCCAGCAACACGGACAGGTTCTGGGAGACCCAGTACTTC.

The genes are TRBV21-1 and TRBJ2-7; TRBD1, as called in the table, went unchecked against the DNA. TRBV21-1 is a pseudogene. CDR3 length: 13 residues. The CDR3 DNA sequence: TGTGCCAGCAGCAGGGACAGGGGGCCCACACGGTACTTC. Its translation is CASSRDRGPTRYF.

The chain carries TRBV3-1 (or the pseudogene TRBV3-2) and TRBJ1-1; D not resolved. In germline, CDR1 is LGHDT, CDR2 YNNKEL (reference sequence). The CDR3 runs to 14 residues. V lost 4 bases to trimming and J lost 0 bases, with 9 bases between them. In nucleotides, the CDR3 is TGTGCCAGCAGCCTACGGGAGGTGAACACTGAAGCTTTCTTT. Translation gives CASSLREVNTEAFF.

The table lists this clone with a few counts. The rearrangement links TRBV5-4 to TRBJ1-2; TRBD1 is a possible D gene (6 bases). The CDR3 contains 14 residues. Trimming left V 1 base short and J 8 bases short, with 15 bases between. In germline, CDR1 is SGHNT, CDR2 YYREEE (reference sequence). The CDR3 region has the DNA TGTGCCAGCAGCTTGAATGATCGGGGGGGCGGCTACACCTTC. Amino acids: CASSLNDRGGGYTF.

This clone was observed once. The chain uses TRBV10-2 and TRBJ1-2; D is undetermined. Germline lookup yields CDR1 WSHSY and CDR2 SAAADI. The V and J ends lost 0 bases and 8 bases respectively, with 13 bases between them. The CDR3 runs 14 residues. For the CDR3, the DNA is TGCGCCAGCAGTGAGTCGAGGGCGACGGGAGGCTACACCTTC. Its translation is CASSESRATGGYTF.

The chain combines TRBV5-1 with TRBJ1-2, with unresolved D. The V and J ends lost 7 bases and 0 bases respectively, with 19 bases between them. The CDR3 is 16 residues long. Germline V CDR1 and CDR2: SGHRS, YFSETQ. The CDR3 is CASRDLRSFANYGYTF. CDR3 nucleotides: TGCGCCAGCCGCGATCTGCGGAGTTTTGCTAACTATGGCTACACCTTC.

The chain links TRBV19 to TRBJ2-7, with D possibly TRBD1 on 6 matching bases. The CDR3 covers 14 residues. Trimming took off 5 bases at V and 0 bases at J, with 11 bases between the two ends. CDR1 is LNHDA, CDR2 SQIVND, per germline (reference sequence). The CDR3 DNA reads as TGTGCCAGTAGTGTCACAGGGTACTCCTACGAGCAGTACTTC. Its translation: CASSVTGYSYEQYF. The whole variable domain, filled in from reference TRBV19 and TRBJ2-7, reads DGGITQSPKYLFRKEGQNVTLSCEQNLNHDAMYWYRQDPGQGLRLIYYSQIVNDFQKGDIAEGYSVSREKKESFPLTVTSAQKNPTAFYLCASSVTGYSYEQYFGPGTRLTVT.

The V call is TRBV15, the J call TRBJ1-5; tentative D call: TRBD1 (6 bases). Germline CDR1 LNHNV, CDR2 YYDKDF (reference sequence). V dropped 8 bases and J dropped 7 bases, with 18 bases sitting between them. The length of the CDR3 is 14 residues. The CDR3 DNA reads TGTGCCACCCAACGGCGGGGGCCGGGGCAGCCCCAGCATTTT. It yields the protein CATQRRGPGQPQHF.

The rearrangement uses TRBV11-2 and TRBJ1-2, with D possibly being TRBD1 (6 bases). The CDR3 has 15 amino acids. The V end was cut by 7 bases, the J end by 2 bases, with 17 bases between. Germline loops: CDR1 SGHAT, CDR2 FQNNGV. The CDR3 is CASTTGGQGNYGYTF. DNA for the CDR3: TGTGCCAGCACCACCGGTGGGCAGGGGAACTATGGCTACACCTTC.